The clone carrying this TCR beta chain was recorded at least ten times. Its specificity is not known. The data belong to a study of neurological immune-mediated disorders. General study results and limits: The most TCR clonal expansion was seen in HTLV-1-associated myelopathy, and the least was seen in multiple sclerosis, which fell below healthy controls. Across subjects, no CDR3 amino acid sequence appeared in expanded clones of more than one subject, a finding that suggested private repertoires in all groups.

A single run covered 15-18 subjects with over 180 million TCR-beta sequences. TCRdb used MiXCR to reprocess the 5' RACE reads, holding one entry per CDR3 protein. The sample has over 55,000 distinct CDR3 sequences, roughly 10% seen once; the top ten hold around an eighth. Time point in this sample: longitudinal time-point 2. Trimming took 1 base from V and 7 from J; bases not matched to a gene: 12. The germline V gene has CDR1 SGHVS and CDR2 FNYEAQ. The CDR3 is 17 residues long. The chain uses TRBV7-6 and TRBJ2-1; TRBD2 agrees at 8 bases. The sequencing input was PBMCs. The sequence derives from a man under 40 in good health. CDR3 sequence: CASSLEAGTSWLNEQFF. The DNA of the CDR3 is TGTGCCAGCAGCTTAGAGGCCGGGACTAGTTGGTTGAATGAGCAGTTCTTC. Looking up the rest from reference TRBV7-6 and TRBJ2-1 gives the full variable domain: GAGVSQSPRYKVTKRGQDVALRCDPISGHVSLYWYRQALGQGPEFLTYFNYEAQQDKSGLPNDRFSAERPEGSISTLTIQRTEQRDSAMYRCASSLEAGTSWLNEQFFGPGTRLTVL.